One sample yielded the 14 T cell receptor beta chains listed below, sequenced in a study of cytomegalovirus exposure and HLA in healthy donors. Repertoires were generated with immunoSEQ multiplex PCR, while TCRdb's copy carries only in-frame clones and drops some. The sample records about 110,000 clones, roughly nine tenths being singletons. Specimen: PBMCs. The receptor source for this set is a woman between 18 and 29 years old in good health and CMV-seronegative.

The V call is TRBV28, the J call TRBJ2-7; TRBD2 might be the D (5 bases). Germline assignment: CDR1 MDHEN and CDR2 SYDVKM. Trimming left V 3 bases short and J 1 base short, with 19 bases between. The CDR3 is made up of 17 amino acids. Here the CDR3 reads CASSFFPGKGISYEQYF. CDR3 sequence (DNA): TGTGCCAGCAGTTTTTTTCCGGGGAAAGGCATATCCTACGAGCAGTACTTC. The entire variable domain, with the rest obtained from reference TRBV28 and TRBJ2-7, is as follows: DVKVTQSSRYLVKRTGEKVFLECVQDMDHENMFWYRQDPGLGLRLIYFSYDVKMKEKGDIPEGYSVSREKKERFSLILESASTNQTSMYLCASSFFPGKGISYEQYFGPGTRLTVT.

This chain uses TRBV4-3 with TRBJ2-1, with D possibly being TRBD2 (5 bases). V lost 1 base and J 9 bases, leaving 16 bases between the germline ends. The CDR3 is made up of 15 amino acids. Germline values: CDR1 LGHNA, CDR2 YSLEER. The CDR3 sequence: CASSQGLAPLAEQFF. The DNA of the CDR3 is TGCGCCAGCAGCCAAGGGCTAGCTCCCCTAGCTGAGCAGTTCTTC.

This clone was observed a single time. The V call is TRBV13, the J call TRBJ2-7; a possible D gene is TRBD2 (7 bases). Germline V gene data show CDR1 as PRHDT and CDR2 as FYEKMQ (reference sequence). Trimming shortened V by 5 bases and J by 2 bases, and 16 bases separated the two germline ends. This CDR3 is 15 amino acids long. The CDR3 loop reads CASSELRGAAYEQYF. The CDR3 DNA reads TGTGCCAGCAGCGAGTTACGGGGGGCAGCCTACGAGCAGTACTTC. Combining the CDR3 with reference TRBV13 and TRBJ2-7 gives the whole variable domain AAGVIQSPRHLIKEKRETATLKCYPIPRHDTVYWYQQGPGQDPQFLISFYEKMQSDKGSIPDRFSAQQFSDYHSELNMSSLELGDSALYFCASSELRGAAYEQYFGPGTRLTVT.

This rearrangement joins TRBV9 to TRBJ1-1, with 8 bases fitting TRBD1. Trimming took 3 bases from V and 5 from J; bases not matched to a gene: 9. This CDR3 spans 15 amino acids. From germline, CDR1 is SGDLS and CDR2 YYNGEE. DNA of the CDR3: TGTGCCAGCAGCGCGCTGACAGGGGTCCGGACTGAAGCTTTCTTT. This translates into CASSALTGVRTEAFF.

V is TRBV7-8 and J is TRBJ1-4; D not resolved. The ends were cut back, 4 bases at V and 3 bases at J, with 9 bases in the middle. Germline V lookup: CDR1 SGHVS, CDR2 FQNEAQ. The CDR3 has 14 residues. The CDR3 bases are TGTGCCAGCAGCTCGGACTTAGCTAATGAAAAACTGTTTTTT. This encodes CASSSDLANEKLFF.

This chain joins TRBV4-3 and TRBJ1-1; possibly TRBD1 for D (6 bases). The CDR3 sequence is 15 residues long. The germline V gene encodes CDR1 LGHNA and CDR2 YSLEER. V was cut by 4 bases and J by 0 bases, with 12 bases left in between. The CDR3 region is CASSLSGHLNTEAFF. CDR3 bases: TGCGCCAGCAGCCTCTCGGGACATTTGAACACTGAAGCTTTCTTT.

The genes are TRBV5-4 and TRBJ2-7, with 8 nucleotides matching TRBD2. There are 14 residues in the CDR3. From germline, CDR1 is SGHNT and CDR2 YYREEE (reference sequence). V lost 6 bases and J lost 6; bases outside the gene matches: 11. The CDR3 bases are TGTGCCAGCAACCCTAGCGGGTCGACCCTCGAGCAGTACTTC. It codes for CASNPSGSTLEQYF.

This CDR3 reads CASRLDRWATEAFF. CDR3 sequence (DNA): TGTGCCAGCAGACTTGATCGGTGGGCCACTGAAGCTTTCTTT. This rearrangement joins TRBV2 to TRBJ1-1; D is undetermined. The germline V and J ends were trimmed by 6 bases and 4 bases, with 15 bases remaining between them. CDR1 is SNHLY, CDR2 FYNNEI, per germline. The CDR3 sequence is 14 residues long.

The genes are TRBV6-5 and TRBJ2-2, with 9 bases that match TRBD2. J gave up 2 bases and V 4 bases, and 5 bases lay outside the gene matches. The V gene's germline CDR1 is MNHEY and CDR2 SVGAGI. The CDR3 sequence is 16 residues long. DNA for the CDR3: TGTGCCAGCAGTTTCCTGACTAGCGGAAACACCGGGGAGCTGTTTTTT. This gives the protein CASSFLTSGNTGELFF.

The rearrangement joins TRBV9 to TRBJ2-7; 7 bases map to TRBD2. Germline V gene lookup returns CDR1 SGDLS and CDR2 YYNGEE. The CDR3 extends over 15 amino acids. Trimming removed 0 bases from V and 4 bases from J; junction bases left unmatched: 7. The DNA of the CDR3 is TGTGCCAGCAGCGTAGGTGCTAGCGGTCAATACGAGCAGTACTTC. Amino acid sequence: CASSVGASGQYEQYF.

V is TRBV4-2 and J is TRBJ1-1; D possibly corresponds to TRBD1 (5 bases). The germline V and J ends were trimmed by 0 bases and 0 bases, with 11 bases remaining between them. CDR1 is LGHNA and CDR2 is YNFKEQ in the germline V gene. CDR3 length: 16 amino acids. The CDR3 nucleotides are TGTGCCAGCAGCCAAGAAAGGACACCCATGAACACTGAAGCTTTCTTT. Protein sequence: CASSQERTPMNTEAFF.

The rearrangement joins TRBV11-2 to TRBJ2-3; TRBD1 aligns across 11 bases. CDR1 is SGHAT and CDR2 is FQNNGV in the germline V gene. V trimming: 3 bases; J trimming: 2 bases; junction bases outside the gene matches: 4. This CDR3 region has 16 residues. This CDR3 reads CASSLGTGGFTDTQYF. CDR3 sequence (DNA): TGTGCCAGCAGCTTGGGGACAGGGGGATTCACAGATACGCAGTATTTT.

The chain is built from TRBV30 and TRBJ1-3, with D unclear. The V gene lost 2 bases and the J gene lost 0 bases, with 11 bases spanning the gap. The CDR3 is 15 amino acids. Germline V gene data show CDR1 as GTSNPN and CDR2 as SVGIG (reference sequence). The CDR3 spells CAWSHGSYSGNTIYF. For the CDR3, the DNA is TGTGCCTGGAGTCACGGGAGTTACTCTGGAAACACCATATATTTT.

The gene calls are TRBV28 and TRBJ2-7, with D possibly matching TRBD1 (6 bases). This CDR3 has 14 amino acids. CDR1 is MDHEN and CDR2 is SYDVKM in the germline V gene. V was shortened by 3 bases and J by 5 bases, with 14 bases between the two germline ends. Written as DNA, the CDR3 is TGTGCCAGCAGTTTTTTGTCAGGGGTCCACGAGCAGTACTTC. Its protein product is CASSFLSGVHEQYF.